This T cell receptor (beta chain) came from a study of blood T cell repertoires in COVID-19 (dated by TCRdb to between 2020 and 2021). A note on the overall study: The collaborator samples originated in the United States, Italy and Spain and spanned the acute and convalescent phases of COVID-19. The prospective study material was composed of cDNA or gDNA derived from T cells, B-cell-depleted T cells, or PBMCs. The dataset comprised deeply sampled blood TCRbeta repertoires from subjects exposed to, actively infected with, or recovered from COVID-19. A freely available public database, intended as a resource for researchers studying the immune response to SARS-CoV-2, is where the repertoires were released. The samples were drawn from two sources: the first 160 participants of the ongoing ImmuneRACE study, and fewer than 1,500 subjects contributed by 6 global collaborators. The sample metadata nearly always contained a de-identified subject ID, COVID-19 status, age in years and sex. Where available, HLA class I and class II types were taken from metadata supplied by the sample provider and were not determined by assay-based typing.

Each collaborating institution followed its own protocols to collect whole blood in K2EDTA tubes. Collaborator samples were shipped for TCRbeta analysis as frozen whole blood, isolated PBMCs, or DNA extracted from either sample type. To note about this clone: Its antigen has not been determined. Base qualities are missing; no much larger clone stands one base away.

TCRbeta CDR3 regions were amplified from genomic DNA by means of the immunoSEQ Assay, a bias-controlled multiplex PCR. As for how the authors treated the data: The number of nucleated cells in each sample was estimated from the amplification of reference gene primers within the assay. To quantify the absolute abundance of each unique TCRbeta CDR3 rearrangement, sequence reads were collapsed and filtered. For each sample, productive Simpson clonality was calculated as the square root of Simpson's diversity index over productive rearrangements. TCRdb obtained this table from immuneACCESS and retained in-frame rearrangements with V and J assigned. These tables miss some clones; where compared with another copy, unresolved V genes account for less than half of the shortfall, and the remainder is unexplained. V and J calls plus clone size are reproduced from that table; the DNA served to infer D and trimming. In all, the sample holds approximately 84,000 clones, and roughly 90% of those were seen once. Clones ranked in the top ten supply approximately 1.5% of the sample.

Sequences MNHEY (CDR1) and SVGEGT (CDR2) are obtained from the germline V gene. A distance of 18 bases separates the germline ends of V and J, which lose 2 bases and 5 bases respectively. The CDR3 goes from the cysteine to the phenylalanine over 16 residues. The CDR3 DNA has 48 bases and is translated from base 1. Results the study describes overall, beyond this receptor: How much clinical and demographic metadata was included differed by source and by participant, and the metadata was provided uncurated.

Recombination joined TRBV6-2 or TRBV6-3 with TRBJ2-5, with a tentative D gene TRBD2 over 5 matching bases. Sequencing was performed on peripheral blood. This clonotype originated in a human donor with active COVID-19. The donor label of this sample is uncertain. The DNA is as follows: TGTGCCAGCAGTTACCCGGAAGATTATCCGGGGGAGACCCAGTACTTC. Protein translation: CASSYPEDYPGETQYF.